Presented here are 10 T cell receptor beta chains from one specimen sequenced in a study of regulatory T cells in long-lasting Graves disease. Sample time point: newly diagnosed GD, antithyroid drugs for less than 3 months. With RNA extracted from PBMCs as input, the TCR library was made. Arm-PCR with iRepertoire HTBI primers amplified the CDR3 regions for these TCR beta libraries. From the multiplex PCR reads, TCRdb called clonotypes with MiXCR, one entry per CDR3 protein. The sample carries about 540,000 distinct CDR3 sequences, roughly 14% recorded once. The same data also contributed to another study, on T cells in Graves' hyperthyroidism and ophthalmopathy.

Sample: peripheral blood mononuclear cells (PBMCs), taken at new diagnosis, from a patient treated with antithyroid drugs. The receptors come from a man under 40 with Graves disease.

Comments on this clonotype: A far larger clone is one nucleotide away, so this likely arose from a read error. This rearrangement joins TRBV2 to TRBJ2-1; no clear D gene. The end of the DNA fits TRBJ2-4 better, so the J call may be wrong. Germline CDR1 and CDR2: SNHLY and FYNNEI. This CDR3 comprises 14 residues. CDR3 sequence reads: CASAPDGAKNVQYF. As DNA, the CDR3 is TGTGCCAGCGCTCCCGACGGAGCCAAAAACGTTCAGTACTTC.

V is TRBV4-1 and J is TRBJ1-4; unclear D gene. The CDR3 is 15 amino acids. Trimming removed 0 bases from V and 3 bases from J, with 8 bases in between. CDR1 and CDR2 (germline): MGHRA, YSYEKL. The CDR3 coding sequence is TGCGCCAGCAGCCAAGATAGGAAGTCTAATGAAAAACTGTTTTTT. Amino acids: CASSQDRKSNEKLFF.

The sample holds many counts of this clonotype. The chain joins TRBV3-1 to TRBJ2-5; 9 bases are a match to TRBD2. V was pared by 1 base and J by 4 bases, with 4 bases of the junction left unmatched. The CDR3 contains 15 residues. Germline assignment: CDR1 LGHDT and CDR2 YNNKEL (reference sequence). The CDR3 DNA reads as TGTGCCAGCAGCCAAGGCGGGAGGGCGGGAGAGACCCAGTACTTC. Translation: CASSQGGRAGETQYF.

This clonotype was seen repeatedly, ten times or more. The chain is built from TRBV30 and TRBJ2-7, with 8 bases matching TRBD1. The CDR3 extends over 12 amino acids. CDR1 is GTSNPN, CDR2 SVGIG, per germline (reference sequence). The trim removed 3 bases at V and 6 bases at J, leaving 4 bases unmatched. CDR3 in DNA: TGTGCCTGGAGCGAACAGGGGGGCGAGCAGTACTTC. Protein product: CAWSEQGGEQYF.

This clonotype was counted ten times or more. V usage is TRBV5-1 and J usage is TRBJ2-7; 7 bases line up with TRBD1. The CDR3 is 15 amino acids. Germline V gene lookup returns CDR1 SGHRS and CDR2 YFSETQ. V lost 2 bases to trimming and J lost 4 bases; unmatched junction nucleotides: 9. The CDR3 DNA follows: TGCGCCAGCAGCTTCCTGACAGGGAATCGTTACGAGCAGTACTTC. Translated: CASSFLTGNRYEQYF.

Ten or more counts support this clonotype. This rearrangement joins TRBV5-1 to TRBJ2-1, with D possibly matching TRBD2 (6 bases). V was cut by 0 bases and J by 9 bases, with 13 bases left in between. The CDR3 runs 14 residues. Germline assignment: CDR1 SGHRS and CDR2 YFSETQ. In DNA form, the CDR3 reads TGCGCCAGCAGCTTGGGGCGGGGTGGCGGTGAGCAGTTCTTC. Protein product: CASSLGRGGGEQFF.

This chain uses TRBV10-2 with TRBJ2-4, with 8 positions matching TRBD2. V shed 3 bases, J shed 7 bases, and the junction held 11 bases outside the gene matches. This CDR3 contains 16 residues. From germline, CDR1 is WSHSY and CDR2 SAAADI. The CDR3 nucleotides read TGCGCCAGCAGTGACGCGGGTAGCGGGACTCGGAACATTCAGTACTTC. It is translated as CASSDAGSGTRNIQYF.

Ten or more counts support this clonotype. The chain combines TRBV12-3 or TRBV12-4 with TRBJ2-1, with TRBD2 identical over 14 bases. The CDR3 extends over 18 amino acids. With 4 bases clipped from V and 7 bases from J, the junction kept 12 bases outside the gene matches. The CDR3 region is CASSSGTSGGQAGNEQFF. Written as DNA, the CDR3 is TGTGCCAGCAGTTCCGGGACTAGCGGGGGCCAGGCCGGTAATGAGCAGTTCTTC.

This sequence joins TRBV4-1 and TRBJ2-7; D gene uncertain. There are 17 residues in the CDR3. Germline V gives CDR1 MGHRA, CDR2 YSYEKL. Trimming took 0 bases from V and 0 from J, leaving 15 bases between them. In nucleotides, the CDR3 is TGCGCCAGCAGCCAAGATCCAAAGCGTCCCAGCTCCTACGAGCAGTACTTC. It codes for CASSQDPKRPSSYEQYF.

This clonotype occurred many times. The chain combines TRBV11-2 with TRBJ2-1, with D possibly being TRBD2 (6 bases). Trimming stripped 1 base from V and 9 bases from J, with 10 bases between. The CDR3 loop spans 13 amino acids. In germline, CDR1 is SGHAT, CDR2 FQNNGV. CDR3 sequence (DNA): TGTGCCAGCAGCTTAGGGGGGGTAGGTGAGCAGTTCTTC. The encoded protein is CASSLGGVGEQFF.